One and the same sample provided the 8 T cell receptor beta chains below, sequenced in a study of cytomegalovirus exposure and HLA in healthy donors. With 60 Vbeta and 13 Jbeta primers, the PCR was carried out. The method was immunoSEQ multiplex PCR; TCRdb's version includes in-frame clones alone and lacks a portion of them. The sample lists some 130,000 clones, around 83% occurring once. What was sequenced was PBMCs. The source is a girl aged 2 to 9 in good health and CMV-seronegative.

The chain links TRBV7-8 to TRBJ2-1; D is unresolved. The germline CDR1 and CDR2 sequences are SGHVS and FQNEAQ. The V gene lost 3 bases and the J gene lost 8 bases, with 20 bases spanning the gap. The CDR3 runs 16 residues. DNA for the CDR3: TGTGCCAGCAGCTTGGGTCCAGGTGGTGGTATGGATGAGCAGTTCTTC. This encodes CASSLGPGGGMDEQFF.

The chain recombines TRBV4-2 with TRBJ2-5; 15 bases line up with TRBD2. This CDR3 region has 20 residues. Germline V gives CDR1 LGHNA, CDR2 YNFKEQ. The J segment lost 5 bases and the V segment lost 4 bases, leaving 17 bases of the junction unmatched. The CDR3 nucleotides are TGTGCCAGCAGCCGGGTCGAAAACCTAGGACTAGCGGGGGGGAGGGAGACCCAGTACTTC. This encodes CASSRVENLGLAGGRETQYF.

The chain has TRBV7-8 and TRBJ2-5; D unresolved. Germline values: CDR1 SGHVS, CDR2 FQNEAQ. Trimming pared 2 bases from V and 5 bases from J, leaving 15 bases between. The CDR3 consists of 15 residues. CDR3 in amino acids: CASSLRGSISETQYF. CDR3 sequence (DNA): TGTGCCAGCAGCTTACGAGGAAGTATATCGGAGACCCAGTACTTC.

The V and J genes are TRBV2 and TRBJ2-7; 9 bases match TRBD1. With V trimmed by 5 bases and J by 6 bases, 5 bases remained unmatched. Germline values: CDR1 SNHLY, CDR2 FYNNEI. The CDR3 totals 13 residues. This chain's CDR3 is CASSLGQGSEQYF. CDR3 in DNA: TGTGCCAGCAGTTTAGGACAGGGGTCCGAGCAGTACTTC.

J is TRBJ2-5 and V is TRBV13; perhaps TRBD2 as D (5 bases). Near its end, the DNA agrees better with TRBJ2-7, so the J call may be wrong. The germline V gene has CDR1 PRHDT and CDR2 FYEKMQ (reference sequence). The CDR3 totals 15 residues. CDR3 region: CASSLGLGFTDEQYF. The CDR3 nucleotides read TGTGCCAGCAGCTTAGGACTAGGGTTTACTGACGAGCAGTACTTC.

The V gene is TRBV5-1, the J gene TRBJ2-3; 8 bases map to TRBD2. The CDR3 is made up of 15 amino acids. Germline V gene data show CDR1 as SGHRS and CDR2 as YFSETQ. V was pared by 1 base and J by 5 bases, with 6 bases of the junction left unmatched. The CDR3 region is CASSLSSGIGDTQYF. CDR3 in DNA: TGCGCCAGCAGCTTGAGTAGCGGGATAGGAGATACGCAGTATTTT. Combining the CDR3 with reference TRBV5-1 and TRBJ2-3 gives the whole variable domain KAGVTQTPRYLIKTRGQQVTLSCSPISGHRSVSWYQQTPGQGLQFLFEYFSETQRNKGNFPGRFSGRQFSNSRSEMNVSTLELGDSALYLCASSLSSGIGDTQYFGPGTRLTVL.

The chain has TRBV7-7 and TRBJ2-7; 10 bases are a match to TRBD2. Trimming removed 3 bases from V and 5 bases from J; junction bases left unmatched: 7. Germline V gene sequence: CDR1 SSHAT, CDR2 FNYEAQ (reference sequence). The CDR3 spans 15 residues. The CDR3 region is CASSLFLAGVDEQYF. CDR3 DNA sequence: TGTGCCAGCAGCTTGTTCCTAGCGGGAGTCGACGAGCAGTACTTC.

This chain joins TRBV4-1 and TRBJ2-1; 9 bases are a match to TRBD2. Germline values: CDR1 MGHRA, CDR2 YSYEKL. The CDR3 runs to 16 residues. V was clipped by 3 bases and J by 6 bases; unmatched bases: 9. This CDR3 reads CASSQEWLAGTNEQFF. CDR3 sequence (DNA): TGCGCCAGCAGCCAGGAGTGGCTAGCGGGGACCAATGAGCAGTTCTTC.